This T cell receptor beta chain originates from a study of Ad26.COV2.S vaccination and SARS-CoV-2 variants. About the study: In the study, Ad26.COV2.S was injected intramuscularly once, or twice 56 days apart. Study-level findings and limits: The analyses of TCR breadth and depth may have understated the size of total T cell responses. Substantial breadth was reportedly displayed by spike-specific CD8+ and CD4+ T cell responses after vaccination.

For this clone: Its specificity is not known.

The V gene's germline CDR1 is SGHRS and CDR2 YFSETQ. CDR3 size: 14 residues. V gave up 5 bases and J gave up 1 base, with 12 bases separating them. Treatment indicated: 19 received Ad26.COV2.S at low or high dose, single or two shots; roughly 5 received placebo; per-sample allocation not given. After the first vaccine or placebo injection, samples were drawn on day 63. Data came from immunoSEQ multiplex PCR; TCRdb stores just in-frame clones and leaves some out. The sample lists around 340,000 clones, less than 90% seen once, with 6.4% in the top ten. The origin of this receptor is a person between 18 and 59 years old who received the Ad26.COV2.S COVID-19 vaccine or a placebo. The rearrangement joins TRBV5-1 to TRBJ1-1; D is perhaps TRBD1 (5 bases). Here the sequenced sample was peripheral blood, taken in a trial of Ad26.COV2.S vaccine versus placebo. CDR3 sequence reads: CASRLGAENTEAFF. The CDR3 nucleotides are TGCGCCAGCAGATTAGGGGCGGAGAACACTGAAGCTTTCTTT. The variable domain in full, with the rest retrieved from reference TRBV5-1 and TRBJ1-1, is KAGVTQTPRYLIKTRGQQVTLSCSPISGHRSVSWYQQTPGQGLQFLFEYFSETQRNKGNFPGRFSGRQFSNSRSEMNVSTLELGDSALYLCASRLGAENTEAFFGQGTRLTVV.